The T cell receptor (beta chain) under discussion was sequenced for a study of T-cell reconstitution after alpha-beta-depleted transplantation in children. General study findings and limits: Reportedly, alpha-beta T cells present about two months post-transplant originated from several hundred expanded clones of graft origin.

The library targeted TCRbeta and was prepared with unique molecular identifiers. TCRdb called the PCR reads again in MiXCR, with one record for every CDR3 protein. The sample comprises a few hundred thousand distinct CDR3 sequences, under 15% of which are singletons, and 2% to 2.5% rests with the top ten. This clonotype was recorded many times. The antigen remains unidentified. The source was PBMCs, mostly from graft donor cells, collected 360 days after TCRalphabeta/CD19-depleted stem cell transplant. The TCR originated in a male patient younger than 18 who had a stem cell transplant for acute myeloid leukemia, so the T cells may come from the graft donor.

This CDR3 is CSAKRGTSGTYERPEQFF. DNA of the CDR3: TGCAGTGCTAAGAGAGGGACTAGCGGGACGTACGAGCGGCCTGAGCAGTTCTTC. The J gene is TRBJ2-1, the V gene TRBV20-1; 13 bases line up with TRBD2. CDR1 is DFQATT, CDR2 SNEGSKA, per germline (reference sequence). The V and J ends lost 4 bases and 9 bases, in that order; junction bases with no gene match: 18. The CDR3 runs 18 residues.